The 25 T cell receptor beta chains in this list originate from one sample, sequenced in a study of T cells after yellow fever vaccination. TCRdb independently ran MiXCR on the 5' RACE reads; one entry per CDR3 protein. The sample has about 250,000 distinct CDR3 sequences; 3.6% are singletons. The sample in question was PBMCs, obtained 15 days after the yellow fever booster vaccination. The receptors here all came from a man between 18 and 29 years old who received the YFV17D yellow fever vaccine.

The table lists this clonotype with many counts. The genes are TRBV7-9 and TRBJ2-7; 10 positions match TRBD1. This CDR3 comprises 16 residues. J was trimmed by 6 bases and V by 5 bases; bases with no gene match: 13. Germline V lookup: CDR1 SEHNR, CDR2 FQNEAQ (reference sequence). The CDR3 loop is CASSLLDDRGRVEQYV. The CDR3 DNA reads TGTGCCAGCAGCCTCCTAGATGACAGGGGGCGGGTCGAGCAGTACGTC.

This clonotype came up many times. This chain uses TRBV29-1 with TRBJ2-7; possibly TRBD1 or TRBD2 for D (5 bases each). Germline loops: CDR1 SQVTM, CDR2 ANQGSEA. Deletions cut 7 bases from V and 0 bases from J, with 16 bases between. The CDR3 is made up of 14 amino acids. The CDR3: CSGGTDRSSYEQYV. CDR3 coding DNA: TGCAGCGGTGGGACGGATCGTAGCTCCTACGAGCAGTACGTC.

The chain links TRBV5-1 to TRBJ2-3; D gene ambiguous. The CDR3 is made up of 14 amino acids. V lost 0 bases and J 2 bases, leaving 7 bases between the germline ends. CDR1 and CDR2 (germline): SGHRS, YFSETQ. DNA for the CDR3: TGCGCCAGCAGCTTGGCCATGGTCACAGATACGCAGTATTTT. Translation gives CASSLAMVTDTQYF.

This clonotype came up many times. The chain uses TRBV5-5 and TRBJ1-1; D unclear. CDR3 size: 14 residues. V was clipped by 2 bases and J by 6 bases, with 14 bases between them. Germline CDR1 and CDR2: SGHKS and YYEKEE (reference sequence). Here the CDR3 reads CASSFVGYGPEAFF. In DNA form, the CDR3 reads TGTGCCAGCAGCTTTGTGGGGTACGGCCCTGAAGCTTTCTTT.

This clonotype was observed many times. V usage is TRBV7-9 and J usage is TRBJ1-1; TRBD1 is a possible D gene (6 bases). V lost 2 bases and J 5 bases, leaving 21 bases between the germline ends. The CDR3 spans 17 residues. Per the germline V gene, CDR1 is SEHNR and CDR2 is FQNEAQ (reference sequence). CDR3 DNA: TGTGCCAGCAGCTTATCGGCATTCGGAGGGGGGGAAACTGAAGCTTTCTTT. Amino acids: CASSLSAFGGGETEAFF.

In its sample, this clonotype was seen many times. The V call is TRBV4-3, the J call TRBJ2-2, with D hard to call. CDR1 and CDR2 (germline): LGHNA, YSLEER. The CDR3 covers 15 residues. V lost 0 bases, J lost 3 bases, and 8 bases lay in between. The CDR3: CASSQDRTDTGELFF. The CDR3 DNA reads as TGCGCCAGCAGCCAAGATAGGACCGACACCGGGGAGCTGTTTTTT.

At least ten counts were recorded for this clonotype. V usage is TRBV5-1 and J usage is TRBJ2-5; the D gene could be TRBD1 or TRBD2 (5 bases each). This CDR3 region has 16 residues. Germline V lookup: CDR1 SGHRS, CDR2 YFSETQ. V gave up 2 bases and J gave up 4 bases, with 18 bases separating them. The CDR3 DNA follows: TGCGCCAGCAGCTTAACGGGGACCCCTAAGGGAGAGACCCAGTACTTC. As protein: CASSLTGTPKGETQYF.

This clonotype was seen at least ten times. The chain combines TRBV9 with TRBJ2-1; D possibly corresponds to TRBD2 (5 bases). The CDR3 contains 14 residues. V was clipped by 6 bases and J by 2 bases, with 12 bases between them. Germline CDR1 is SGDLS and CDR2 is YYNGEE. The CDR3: CASTASGAYNEQFF. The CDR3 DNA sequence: TGTGCCAGCACCGCTTCCGGGGCCTACAATGAGCAGTTCTTC.

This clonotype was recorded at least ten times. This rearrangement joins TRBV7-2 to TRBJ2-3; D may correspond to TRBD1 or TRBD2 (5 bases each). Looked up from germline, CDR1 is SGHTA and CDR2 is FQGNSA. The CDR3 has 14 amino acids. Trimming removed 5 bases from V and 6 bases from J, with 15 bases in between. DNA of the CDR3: TGTGCCAGCAGCAGAAACCGGGACCCGGATACGCAGTATTTT. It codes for CASSRNRDPDTQYF.

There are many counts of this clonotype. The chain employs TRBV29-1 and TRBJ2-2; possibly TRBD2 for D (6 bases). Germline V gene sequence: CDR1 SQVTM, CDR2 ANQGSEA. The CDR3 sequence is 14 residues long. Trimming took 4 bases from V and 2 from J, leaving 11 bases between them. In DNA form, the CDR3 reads TGCAGCGTTGCCCGGGGGACTAACACCGGGGAGCTGTTTTTT. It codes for CSVARGTNTGELFF.

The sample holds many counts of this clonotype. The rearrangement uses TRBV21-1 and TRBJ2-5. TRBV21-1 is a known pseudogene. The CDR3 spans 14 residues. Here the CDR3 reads CASSKLFRFETQYF. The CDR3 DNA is TGTGCCAGCAGCAAATTATTCAGGTTTGAGACCCAGTACTTC.

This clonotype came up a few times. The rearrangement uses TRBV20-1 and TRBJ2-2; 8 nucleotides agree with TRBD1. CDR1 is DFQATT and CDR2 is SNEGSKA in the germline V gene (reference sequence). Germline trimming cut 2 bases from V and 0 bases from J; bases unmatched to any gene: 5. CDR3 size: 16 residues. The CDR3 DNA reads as TGCAGTGCTAGACCAGGACAGGGAGCGAACACCGGGGAGCTGTTTTTT. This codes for CSARPGQGANTGELFF.

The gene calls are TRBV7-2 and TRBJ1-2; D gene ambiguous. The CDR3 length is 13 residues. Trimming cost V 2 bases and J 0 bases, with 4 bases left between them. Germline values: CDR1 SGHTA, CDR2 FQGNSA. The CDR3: CASSLYPNYGYTF. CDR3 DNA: TGTGCCAGCAGCTTATACCCTAACTATGGCTACACCTTC.

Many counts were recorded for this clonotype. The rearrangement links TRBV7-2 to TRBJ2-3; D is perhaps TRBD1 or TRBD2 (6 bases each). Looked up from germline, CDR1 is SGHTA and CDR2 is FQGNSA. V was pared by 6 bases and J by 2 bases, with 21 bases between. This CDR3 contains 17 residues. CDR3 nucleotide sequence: TGTGCCAGCAGTCGTATTCAGGGGAGGATTTACACAGATACGCAGTATTTT. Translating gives CASSRIQGRIYTDTQYF.

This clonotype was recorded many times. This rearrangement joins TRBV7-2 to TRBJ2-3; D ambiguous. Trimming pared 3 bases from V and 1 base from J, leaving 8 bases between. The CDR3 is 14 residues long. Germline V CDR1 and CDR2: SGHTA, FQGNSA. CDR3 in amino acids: CASSFVGRTDTQYF. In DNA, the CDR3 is TGTGCCAGCAGCTTCGTTGGCCGCACAGATACGCAGTATTTT.

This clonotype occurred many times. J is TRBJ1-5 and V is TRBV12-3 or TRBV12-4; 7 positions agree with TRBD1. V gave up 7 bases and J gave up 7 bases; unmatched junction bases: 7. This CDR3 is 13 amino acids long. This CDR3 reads CASNDRVSQPQHF. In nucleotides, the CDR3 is TGTGCCAGCAATGACAGGGTGTCCCAGCCCCAGCATTTT.

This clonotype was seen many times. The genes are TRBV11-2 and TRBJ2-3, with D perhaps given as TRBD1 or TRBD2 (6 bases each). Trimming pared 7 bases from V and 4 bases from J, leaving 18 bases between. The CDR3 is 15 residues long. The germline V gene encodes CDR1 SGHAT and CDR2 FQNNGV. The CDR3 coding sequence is TGTGCCAGCACAAGGGGGGTCCCTGGGGCAGATACGCAGTATTTT. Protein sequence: CASTRGVPGADTQYF.

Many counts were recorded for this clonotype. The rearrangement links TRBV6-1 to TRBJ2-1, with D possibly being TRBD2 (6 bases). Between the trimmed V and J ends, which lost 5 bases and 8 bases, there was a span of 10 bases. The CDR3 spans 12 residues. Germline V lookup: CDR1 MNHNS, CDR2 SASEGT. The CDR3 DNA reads TGTGCCAGCAGTCGACTAGAAGATGAGCAGTTCTTC. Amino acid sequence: CASSRLEDEQFF.

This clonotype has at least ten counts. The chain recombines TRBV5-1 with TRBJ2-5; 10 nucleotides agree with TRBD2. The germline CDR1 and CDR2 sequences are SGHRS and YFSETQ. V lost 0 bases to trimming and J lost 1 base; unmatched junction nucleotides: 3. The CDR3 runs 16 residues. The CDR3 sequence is CASSLATSGIQETQYF. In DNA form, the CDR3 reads TGCGCCAGCAGCTTGGCAACTAGCGGGATCCAAGAGACCCAGTACTTC.

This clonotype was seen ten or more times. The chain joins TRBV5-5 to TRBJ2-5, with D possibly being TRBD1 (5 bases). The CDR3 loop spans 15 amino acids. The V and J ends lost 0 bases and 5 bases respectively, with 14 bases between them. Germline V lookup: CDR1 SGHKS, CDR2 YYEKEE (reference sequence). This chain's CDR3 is CASSLALKGRETQYF. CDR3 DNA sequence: TGTGCCAGCAGCTTGGCTCTCAAGGGGCGCGAGACCCAGTACTTC.

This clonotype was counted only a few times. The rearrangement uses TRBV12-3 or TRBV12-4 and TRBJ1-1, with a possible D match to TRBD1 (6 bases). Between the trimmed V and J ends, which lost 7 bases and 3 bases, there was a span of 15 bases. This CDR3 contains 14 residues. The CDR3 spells CASTPGDRYTEAFF. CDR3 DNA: TGTGCCAGCACCCCAGGAGACAGGTACACTGAAGCTTTCTTT.

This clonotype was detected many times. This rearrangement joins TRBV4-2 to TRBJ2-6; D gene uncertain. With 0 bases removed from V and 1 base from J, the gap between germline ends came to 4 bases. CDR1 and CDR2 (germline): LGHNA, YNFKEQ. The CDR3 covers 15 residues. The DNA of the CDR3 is TGTGCCAGCAGCCAAGACAGGTCTGGGGCCAACGTCCTGACTTTC. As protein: CASSQDRSGANVLTF.

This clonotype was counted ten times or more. DNA for the CDR3: TGTGCCAGCAGTCTCAACTCGGGGAGAAGAGCAACTAATGAAAAACTGTTTTTT. This gives the protein CASSLNSGRRATNEKLFF. V is TRBV12-3 or TRBV12-4 and J is TRBJ1-4; D is undetermined. This CDR3 contains 18 residues. V shed 5 bases and J shed 0 bases, with 19 bases lying between them.

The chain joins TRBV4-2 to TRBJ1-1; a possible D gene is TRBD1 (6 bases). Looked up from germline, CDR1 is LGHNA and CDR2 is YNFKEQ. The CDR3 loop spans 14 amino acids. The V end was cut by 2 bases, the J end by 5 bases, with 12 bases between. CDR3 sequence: CASSQQGMVTEAFF. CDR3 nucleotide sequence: TGTGCCAGCAGCCAACAGGGGATGGTTACTGAAGCTTTCTTT.

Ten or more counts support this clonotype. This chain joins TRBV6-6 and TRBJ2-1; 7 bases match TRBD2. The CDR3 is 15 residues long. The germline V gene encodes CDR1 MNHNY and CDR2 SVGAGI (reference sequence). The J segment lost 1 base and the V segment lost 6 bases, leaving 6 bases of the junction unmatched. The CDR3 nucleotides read TGTGCCAGCAGAAACGGACTAGATTCCTACAATGAGCAGTTCTTC. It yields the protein CASRNGLDSYNEQFF.